Reported below is one T cell receptor beta chain. The clone's antigen remains unknown. No much larger clone exists at a distance of one base, and base qualities are not known. Library generation was performed with bulk RNA-seq. Sequencer: Illumina HiSeq 2500. Processing in the source paper ran as follows. For the separate targeted TCR-seq dataset, MiXCR version 2.1.5 with default parameters extracted and quantified CDR3 sequences from raw reads. In the separate targeted TCR-seq dataset, TCR-beta clones were defined by the combination of V gene, J gene and CDR3 sequence. For the separate targeted TCR-seq dataset, clones with fewer than three counts were filtered out, after which only the 90% most strongly expressed clones in each sample were kept. In the separate targeted TCR-seq dataset, Treg-Tconv overlap was calculated per tissue as the number of shared clones divided by the total number of Treg clones, multiplied by 100. TCRdb cleaned the public reads at Q25 with fastp, built clones with MiXCR and kept in-frame beta chains. Rows with one shared CDR3 protein collapse into an entry with the most common genes and DNA. The V and J calls and clone size are TCRdb's, not the authors'. The sample includes about 2,900 distinct CDR3 sequences, with about 80% observed a single time. The ten largest make up about 9.1% of the sample.

The trim is 5 bases for V and 7 bases for J, with a gap of 21 bases between the germline ends. The germline V gene gives CDR1 as SGHTA and CDR2 as FQGNSA. The CDR3, from cysteine to phenylalanine, totals 17 residues. Only the CDR3 portion is preserved as DNA: 51 bases, with reading frame beginning at the first base. CD4+ CD45RA- CD25- cells were sorted as memory conventional CD4 T cells. Tumor-draining lymph nodes were classified as non-invaded or invaded according to absence or presence of metastatic tumor cells. Before staining and sorting, T cells were pre-enriched using a Miltenyi Pan T Cell isolation kit. Immunohistochemistry for estrogen receptor, progesterone receptor, HER2 and Ki-67 was used to characterize primary tumors. Within a few hours after surgery, fresh surgical tissue was processed by cutting the tissue into small fragments. Tissue fragments were enzymatically digested with Liberase TL plus DNase for under 25 minutes and were then filtered through a 40-micrometer strainer. After DAPI live/dead staining, sorting was performed on a BD FACS Aria II with about 97-99% purity. Sorted cells were lysed in TCL buffer, and RNA was purified with a Norgen Single Cell RNA purification kit including DNase treatment.

The sample is drawn from a study of draining lymph node invasion in breast cancer (dated by TCRdb to 2020 to 2021). General notes on the study: Nodal metastasis was diagnosed by histology and cytokeratin immunohistochemistry and confirmed by EpCAM/CD45 flow cytometry. Each patient contributed matched non-invaded and tumor-invaded tumor-draining lymph nodes plus the primary tumor, profiled for both Treg and Tconv subsets. In the separate targeted TCR sequencing, lymph nodes from 5 or 6 patients were covered, and primary tumors were sequenced for three of those patients. In a separate targeted assay, sorted memory regulatory T cells and memory conventional CD4 T cells were compared across breast cancer tissues by bulk TCR-beta CDR3 sequencing.

Here is what the overall study found, with its caveats: Some of the top 100 tumor clones were detected in invaded and non-invaded nodes, and this detection was taken to suggest recirculation between tumor and draining nodes. Data could not resolve whether Treg conversion occurred in a given organ or whether converted Tregs recirculated between nodes and tumor. The tumor top-100 clone tracking analysis was possible in only two patients. Within each tissue, roughly 13-22% of Treg TCRs were also found among Tconvs, a result interpreted as suggesting peripheral Treg induction. Shared TCRs between Treg and Tconv subsets were considered suggestive but not proof of common clonal origin. In the targeted TCR-seq data, Tregs appeared more clonally expanded than Tconvs in all tissues, and both subsets were less diverse in tumor than lymph nodes.

Material for sequencing was sorted memory CD4+ effector T cells from a lymph node. Sample cell subset or site, as interpreted from the label and publication: CD45RA-negative sorted CD4+ T cells (memory Tconv or effector/memory Treg). The rearranged chain carries TRBV7-2 and TRBJ1-6; matching of 6 bases hints at TRBD1 as the D gene. This TCR was recovered from a female donor with luminal breast cancer. The nucleotide sequence is TGTGCCAGCAGCCGTAACCCAGGGGCAGGGTCCAATTCACCCCTCCACTTT. It codes for CASSRNPGAGSNSPLHF.